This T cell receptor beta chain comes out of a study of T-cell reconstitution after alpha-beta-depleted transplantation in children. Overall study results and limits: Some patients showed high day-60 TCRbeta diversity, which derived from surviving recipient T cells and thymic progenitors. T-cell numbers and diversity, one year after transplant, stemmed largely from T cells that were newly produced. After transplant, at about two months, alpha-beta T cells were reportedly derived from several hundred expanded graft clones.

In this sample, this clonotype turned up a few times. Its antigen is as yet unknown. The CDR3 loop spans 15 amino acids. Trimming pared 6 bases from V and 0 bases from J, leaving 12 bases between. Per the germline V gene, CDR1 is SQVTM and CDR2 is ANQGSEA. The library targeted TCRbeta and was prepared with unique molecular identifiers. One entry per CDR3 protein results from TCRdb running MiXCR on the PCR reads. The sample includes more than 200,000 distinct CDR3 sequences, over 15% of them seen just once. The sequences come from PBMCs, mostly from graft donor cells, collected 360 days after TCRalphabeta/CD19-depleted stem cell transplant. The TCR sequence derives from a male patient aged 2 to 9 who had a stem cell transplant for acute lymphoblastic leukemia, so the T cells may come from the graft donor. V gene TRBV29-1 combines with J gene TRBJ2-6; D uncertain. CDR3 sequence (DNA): TGCAGCGTGTGGATTTGGAGCTCTGGGGCCAACGTCCTGACTTTC. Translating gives CSVWIWSSGANVLTF.